The 8 T cell receptor beta chains reported below all come from one sample, sequenced in a study of blood T cell repertoires in COVID-19. Repertoires were generated with immunoSEQ multiplex PCR, while TCRdb's copy carries only in-frame clones and drops some. The sample carries fewer than 350,000 clones, 70% to 90% recorded once. Source material: PBMCs or T cells enriched from blood (not recorded which). These receptors were collected from a woman between 35 and 50 years old who had recovered from COVID-19.

V gene TRBV7-2 combines with J gene TRBJ2-7; TRBD1 matches 9 bases. After removal of 4 bases from V and 0 bases from J, the junction contained 1 base not matched to a gene. CDR3 length: 14 amino acids. Germline values: CDR1 SGHTA, CDR2 FQGNSA. CDR3 sequence reads: CASSSDRGSYEQYF. In nucleotides, the CDR3 is TGTGCCAGCAGCTCGGACAGGGGCTCCTACGAGCAGTACTTC.

The chain links TRBV7-6 to TRBJ2-3; 16 bases map to TRBD2. The V gene's germline CDR1 is SGHVS and CDR2 FNYEAQ. The J segment lost 1 base and the V segment lost 5 bases, leaving 12 bases of the junction unmatched. The CDR3 length is 20 residues. Here the CDR3 DNA reads TGTGCCAGCAGCCTTAGGCCCGGGACTAGCGGGAGGGGAGGCACAGATACGCAGTATTTT. Its protein is CASSLRPGTSGRGGTDTQYF.

This sequence joins TRBV28 and TRBJ1-2; D call uncertain. The germline gives CDR1 MDHEN, CDR2 SYDVKM. This CDR3 comprises 13 residues. Trimming stripped 2 bases from V and 5 bases from J, with 9 bases between. The CDR3 DNA reads TGTGCCAGCAGTTTAAACGGTTTTTATGGCTACACCTTC. It codes for CASSLNGFYGYTF.

This clone was seen a single time. This specimen includes other DNA sequences encoding the same CDR3. The rearrangement links TRBV30 to TRBJ1-1; D is perhaps TRBD1 (5 bases). Germline assignment: CDR1 GTSNPN and CDR2 SVGIG (reference sequence). Trimming pared 0 bases from V and 1 base from J, leaving 6 bases between. The CDR3 contains 13 residues. CDR3 DNA sequence: TGTGCCTGGAGTGTCCAGGGGAACACTGAAGCTTTCTTT. Its protein is CAWSVQGNTEAFF.

This clone was counted once. The CDR3 region has the DNA TGTGCCAGCAGCTTACAGCGGGGGGTTGCCATTCAGTACTTC. Protein sequence: CASSLQRGVAIQYF. The rearrangement joins TRBV11-2 to TRBJ2-4; 9 nucleotides align to TRBD2. CDR3 length: 14 amino acids. The germline CDR1 and CDR2 sequences are SGHAT and FQNNGV. V was pared by 2 bases and J by 9 bases, with 5 bases of the junction left unmatched.

This chain joins TRBV5-1 and TRBJ2-7, with 7 bases lining up with TRBD1. The CDR3 extends over 14 amino acids. V lost 3 bases and J lost 3; bases outside the gene matches: 6. Germline loops: CDR1 SGHRS, CDR2 YFSETQ. For the CDR3, the DNA is TGCGCCAGCAGCTCAGACAGGGCCGGCTACGAGCAGTACTTC. This translates into CASSSDRAGYEQYF.

This rearrangement joins TRBV9 to TRBJ2-1, with D possibly matching TRBD2 (6 bases). Germline-derived CDR1 and CDR2 are SGDLS and YYNGEE. V lost 7 bases and J 4 bases, leaving 15 bases between the germline ends. The CDR3 totals 14 residues. DNA for the CDR3: TGTGCCAGCGGACGGAGGGAGAGGTACAATGAGCAGTTCTTC. Its translation: CASGRRERYNEQFF.

The V and J genes are TRBV15 and TRBJ2-7; 7 nucleotides align to TRBD2. The CDR3 is 14 residues long. The junction had 9 bases not matched to a gene; V was cut back by 8 bases and J by 2 bases. From germline, CDR1 is LNHNV and CDR2 YYDKDF (reference sequence). In nucleotides, the CDR3 is TGTGCCACCGCCGCGGGAGTAGGAGCCTACGAGCAGTACTTC. Translation: CATAAGVGAYEQYF.